This TCR beta chain was found in a study of CD8 T cells in ankylosing spondylitis. Study-wide findings and caveats: There were earlier reports of some motif variants in reactive arthritis synovial fluid and blood. Disease-linked clones reportedly concentrated significantly in matched ankylosing spondylitis synovial fluid.

CDR1 is SGHTA, CDR2 FQGTGA, per germline. Between the trimmed V and J ends, which lost 4 bases and 10 bases, there was a span of 15 bases. This CDR3 has 13 residues. Many counts were recorded for this clonotype. Its antigen remains unknown. Via MiXCR, TCRdb re-called the 5' RACE reads, giving one row per CDR3 protein. This table has 200,000 to 300,000 distinct CDR3 sequences, roughly 25% appearing once. V gene TRBV7-3 combines with J gene TRBJ2-3; no reliable D call. The receptor comes from a male donor with ankylosing spondylitis or in good health (not recorded which). The material sequenced was blood, either unsorted or a sorted T cell fraction (not recorded which). The DNA of the CDR3 is TGTGCCAGCAGCTGCGCCGGGCCGCCATCGCAGTATTTT. It codes for CASSCAGPPSQYF.